This is a list of T cell receptor beta chains from one sample in a study of CD8 T cells in ankylosing spondylitis. Using its own MiXCR run on the 5' RACE reads, TCRdb lists one record per CDR3 protein. Of about 90,000 distinct CDR3 sequences listed, about 9% are singletons. The sequenced material came from blood, either unsorted or a sorted T cell fraction (not recorded which). Every receptor here comes from a male donor with ankylosing spondylitis. Each CDR3 is given with its conserved first and last residue. Each record gives: J gene, D gene, clone size, V gene, CDR3 DNA, CDR3 protein. The D gene is left open where the match is weak. Expanded clones get a size class; other rows say once, few or many, or leave the size out.

J: TRBJ2-2
D: NA
size: many
V: TRBV12-3/TRBV12-4
DNA: TGTGCCAGCAGTTTATGGTCCGGGGAGCTGTTTTTT
CDR3: CASSLWSGELFF

J: TRBJ2-3
D: NA
size: NA
V: TRBV5-6
DNA: TGTGCCATCGGCGCCGGGCGCCCAGATACGCAGTATTTT
CDR3: CAIGAGRPDTQYF

J: TRBJ1-2
D: TRBD1
size: few
V: TRBV4-1
DNA: TGCGCCAGCAGCCAAGATACGGGACAGACTAACTATGGCTACACCTTC
CDR3: CASSQDTGQTNYGYTF

J: TRBJ1-1
D: NA
size: few
V: TRBV19
DNA: TGTGCCAGTATCACTCAACCTGACGCGGAGAACACTGAAGCTTTCTTT
CDR3: CASITQPDAENTEAFF

J: TRBJ1-1
D: NA
size: many
V: TRBV12-3/TRBV12-4
DNA: TGTGCCAGCAGTTCCCTCTACCTGAACACTGAAGCTTTCTTT
CDR3: CASSSLYLNTEAFF

J: TRBJ2-1
D: NA
size: many
V: TRBV7-9
DNA: TGTGCCAGCAGTATAGGGGAGACTGAGCAGTTCTTC
CDR3: CASSIGETEQFF

J: TRBJ1-1
D: TRBD1
size: NA
V: TRBV4-1
DNA: TGCGCCAGCAGCCACCCCAGACAGGGGGCAAGTGAAGCTTTCTTT
CDR3: CASSHPRQGASEAFF

J: TRBJ2-3
D: NA
size: NA
V: TRBV6-1
DNA: TGTGCCAGCAGTCCAGGGGGTGGGCTAGCGGATACGCAGTATTTT
CDR3: CASSPGGGLADTQYF

J: TRBJ1-1
D: NA
size: medium-sized
V: TRBV7-9
DNA: TGTGCCAACGTAGATTTGGGGGCCCCGAACACTGAAGCTTTCTTT
CDR3: CANVDLGAPNTEAFF

J: TRBJ2-1
D: TRBD2
size: few
V: TRBV2
DNA: TGTGCCAGCAGGGGACTAGCGGGCTCCTACAATGAGCAGTTCTTC
CDR3: CASRGLAGSYNEQFF

J: TRBJ2-7
D: NA
size: few
V: TRBV25-1
DNA: TGTGCCAGCAGTGAGCCCCGGGCATCCGAGCAGTACTTC
CDR3: CASSEPRASEQYF

J: TRBJ2-2
D: NA
size: NA
V: TRBV11-2
DNA: TGTGCCAGCAGCTTTTGGGCGGGTCCGACCGGGGAGCTGTTTTTT
CDR3: CASSFWAGPTGELFF

J: TRBJ2-1
D: TRBD2
size: many
V: TRBV5-6
DNA: TGTGCCAGCAGCCTTAGCGGGAGCTCCTACAATGAGCAGTTCTTC
CDR3: CASSLSGSSYNEQFF

J: TRBJ2-3
D: TRBD2
size: few
V: TRBV5-1
DNA: TGCGCCAGCAGCTTGGTACCTAGCGGGGAAGGCACAGATACGCAGTATTTT
CDR3: CASSLVPSGEGTDTQYF

J: TRBJ2-2
D: TRBD2
size: many
V: TRBV11-2
DNA: TGTGCCAGCAGCCGACCCCTAGCGGGAGGGATCGGGGAGCTGTTTTTT
CDR3: CASSRPLAGGIGELFF

J: TRBJ2-1
D: TRBD2
size: NA
V: TRBV7-6
DNA: TGTGCCAGCAGCACTCTAGCGGGAGCTTACAATGAGCAGTTCTTC
CDR3: CASSTLAGAYNEQFF

J: TRBJ1-6
D: NA
size: few
V: TRBV7-9
DNA: TGTGCCAGCAGCTTAGATAGGAATTCACCCCTCCACTTT
CDR3: CASSLDRNSPLHF

J: TRBJ2-1
D: NA
size: once
V: TRBV6-4
DNA: TGTGCCAGCAGTGACTCAGGCAGCGATGAGCAGTTCTTC
CDR3: CASSDSGSDEQFF

J: TRBJ2-1
D: TRBD2
size: NA
V: TRBV27
DNA: TGTGCCAGCAGTTTAAGCTCTGAGGGACTAGCGGGAGGTTTACAGTTCTTC
CDR3: CASSLSSEGLAGGLQFF

J: TRBJ1-1
D: NA
size: many
V: TRBV11-1
DNA: TGTGCCAGCAGCTCATTGGGTGGGTTTAACACTGAAGCTTTCTTT
CDR3: CASSSLGGFNTEAFF

J: TRBJ1-2
D: NA
size: few
V: TRBV29-1
DNA: TGCAGCGTTCCGGGACGGAGTAACTATGGCTACACCTTC
CDR3: CSVPGRSNYGYTF

J: TRBJ1-2
D: TRBD1
size: many
V: TRBV27
DNA: TGTGCCAGCAGTGCCCAGGGGGCGACTCTCTATGGCTACACCTTC
CDR3: CASSAQGATLYGYTF

J: TRBJ2-2
D: TRBD2
size: many
V: TRBV27
DNA: TGTGCCAGCACCCCTAGCGGGAGGTACACCGGGGAGCTGTTTTTT
CDR3: CASTPSGRYTGELFF

J: TRBJ2-1
D: TRBD2
size: few
V: TRBV29-1
DNA: TGCAGCGTTGCCGGGACTAGCGGAACCTACAATGAGCAGTTCTTC
CDR3: CSVAGTSGTYNEQFF

J: TRBJ2-5
D: NA
size: few
V: TRBV24-1
DNA: TGTGCCACCAGTGATTTGCAGGGAGAGACCCAGTACTTC
CDR3: CATSDLQGETQYF

J: TRBJ1-2
D: NA
size: few
V: TRBV6-1
DNA: TGTGCCAGCAGTGAAACTCTTAACTATGGCTACACCTTC
CDR3: CASSETLNYGYTF

J: TRBJ2-3
D: NA
size: many
V: TRBV4-1
DNA: TGCGCCAGCGGGGCAAGGATAGCAGATACGCAGTATTTT
CDR3: CASGARIADTQYF

J: TRBJ2-7
D: TRBD2
size: few
V: TRBV5-6
DNA: TGTGCCAGCAGCAGGGGACTAGCGGGACGTTACGAGCAGTACTTC
CDR3: CASSRGLAGRYEQYF

J: TRBJ2-1
D: TRBD2
size: many
V: TRBV27
DNA: TGTGCCAGCAGTCCGGGACTAGGGGATAGTCATGAGCAGTTCTTC
CDR3: CASSPGLGDSHEQFF

J: TRBJ1-2
D: TRBD1
size: many
V: TRBV2
DNA: TGTGCCAGCAGTGAAGCTGGGACAGGGACTCTCCAGAACTATGGCTACACCTTC
CDR3: CASSEAGTGTLQNYGYTF

J: TRBJ1-5
D: NA
size: many
V: TRBV12-3/TRBV12-4
DNA: TGTGCCAGCAGTTTATTTTCAGATCAGCCCCAGCATTTT
CDR3: CASSLFSDQPQHF

J: TRBJ2-1
D: TRBD2
size: many
V: TRBV7-2
DNA: TGTGCCAGCAGCCGAGCCGGGACTAGCGTAGACAATGAGCAGTTCTTC
CDR3: CASSRAGTSVDNEQFF

J: TRBJ2-3
D: TRBD2
size: many
V: TRBV20-1
DNA: TGCAGTGCTAGAGATCCGAACCCGGGACTAGCGGCTCCGGGGGATACGCAGTATTTT
CDR3: CSARDPNPGLAAPGDTQYF

J: TRBJ2-5
D: NA
size: many
V: TRBV12-3/TRBV12-4
DNA: TGTGCCAGCAGTACCCACGATCGGGGAGGTCAGACCCAGTACTTC
CDR3: CASSTHDRGGQTQYF

J: TRBJ2-1
D: TRBD1
size: few
V: TRBV24-1
DNA: TGTGCCAGCGCCAGGGGACAGGGAGCGAGTGAGCAGTTCTTC
CDR3: CASARGQGASEQFF

J: TRBJ2-1
D: TRBD2
size: many
V: TRBV5-1
DNA: TGCGCCAGCAGCGTGGATGCTAGCGGGTGGGGTGAGCAGTTCTTC
CDR3: CASSVDASGWGEQFF

J: TRBJ2-1
D: NA
size: few
V: TRBV29-1
DNA: TGCAGCGCTAAGGGGCCTAATTTCAGAGATGAGCAGTTCTTC
CDR3: CSAKGPNFRDEQFF

J: TRBJ2-3
D: TRBD2
size: NA
V: TRBV4-2
DNA: TGTGCCAGCAGGGGACTAGCGGGAGTAACAGATACGCAGTATTTT
CDR3: CASRGLAGVTDTQYF

J: TRBJ2-1
D: NA
size: NA
V: TRBV5-1
DNA: TGCGCCAGCGGATATCGGACCTCCTACAATGAGCAGTTCTTC
CDR3: CASGYRTSYNEQFF

J: TRBJ2-3
D: NA
size: few
V: TRBV12-3/TRBV12-4
DNA: TGTGCCAGCAGAGCTACCCTGCGTGATACGCAGTATTTT
CDR3: CASRATLRDTQYF